This entry lists 6 T cell receptor beta chains sequenced from one sample in a study of T cell repertoires in cytomegalovirus infection. In TCRdb, the reads were re-called with MiXCR into one record per CDR3 protein. Here the sample spans fewer than 550,000 distinct CDR3 sequences, approximately 15% being singletons. Material for sequencing was CD8+ T cells from PBMCs. These receptors were taken from a human donor in good health (CMV status not recorded). Some clones in this sample may be carry-over from other donors' samples.

The chain uses TRBV5-1 and TRBJ1-1; TRBD1 matches 8 bases. This CDR3 is built from 13 residues. CDR1 is SGHRS, CDR2 YFSETQ, per germline. V dropped 2 bases and J dropped 8; count of bases not matched to a gene: 5. The chain's CDR3 is CASSFFRDREAFF. The CDR3 nucleotides read TGCGCCAGCAGCTTCTTCCGGGACAGGGAAGCTTTCTTT.

This clonotype turned up a few times. CDR3 region: CASSSAFWTDTQYF. CDR3 nucleotide sequence: TGTGCCAGCAGTTCTGCTTTTTGGACAGATACGCAGTATTTT. V gene TRBV12-3 or TRBV12-4 combines with J gene TRBJ2-3, with no clear D. Trimming removed 4 bases from V and 3 bases from J, with 11 bases in between. This CDR3 has 14 amino acids.

The rearrangement joins TRBV4-2 to TRBJ2-1; 9 bases line up with TRBD2. With 4 bases clipped from V and 5 bases from J, the junction kept 3 bases outside the gene matches. The germline V gene encodes CDR1 LGHNA and CDR2 YNFKEQ. This CDR3 is built from 14 residues. The CDR3 here is CASSPGLAHNEQFF. CDR3 in DNA: TGTGCCAGCAGCCCGGGACTAGCCCACAATGAGCAGTTCTTC.

This clonotype was observed many times. The chain recombines TRBV7-9 with TRBJ2-7, with D perhaps being TRBD1 or TRBD2 (5 bases each). The germline V gene encodes CDR1 SEHNR and CDR2 FQNEAQ (reference sequence). V was trimmed by 5 bases and J by 3 bases, leaving 20 bases between them. The CDR3 totals 16 residues. CDR3 in amino acids: CASSPFVGTQDYEQYF. The CDR3 nucleotides are TGTGCCAGCAGCCCCTTTGTGGGGACGCAAGACTACGAGCAGTACTTC.

This clonotype came up a few times. The V gene is TRBV5-5, the J gene TRBJ1-5; D not resolved. The CDR3 runs 13 residues. V was cut by 2 bases and J by 6 bases, with 9 bases left in between. Looked up from germline, CDR1 is SGHKS and CDR2 is YYEKEE (reference sequence). DNA of the CDR3: TGTGCCAGCAGCTTCCTCAGTGGTCAGCCCCAGCATTTT. Amino acids: CASSFLSGQPQHF.

This clonotype was found a few times. The chain carries TRBV9 and TRBJ2-5, with 10 positions matching TRBD2. The CDR3 totals 18 residues. V lost 1 base and J lost 2; bases outside the gene matches: 11. The V gene's germline CDR1 is SGDLS and CDR2 YYNGEE. CDR3 sequence reads: CASSVLAGAPLLQETQYF. DNA for the CDR3: TGTGCCAGCAGCGTACTAGCGGGAGCCCCCTTGCTTCAAGAGACCCAGTACTTC.